Sequencing of this T cell receptor beta chain was carried out in a study of regulatory T cells in long-lasting Graves disease. Study observations and caveats: Among samples with persistent disease, TRBV28, TRBJ1-2 and TRBJ2-5 were favored.

The CDR3 runs 16 residues. The V gene end was trimmed by 4 bases and the J gene end by 4 bases; junction bases not matched to a gene: 5. Per the germline V gene, CDR1 is SNHLY and CDR2 is FYNNEI. The time point denotes: persistent/refractory GD, antithyroid drugs over 5 years with positive TRAb. The authors made the TCR library using RNA they extracted from PBMCs. This clonotype was counted only a few times. Its antigen is not identified. For TCR beta, libraries came from iRepertoire HTBI primers and Arm-PCR of CDR3 regions. TCRdb re-called the multiplex PCR reads through MiXCR, storing one row per CDR3 protein. The sample consists of approximately 360,000 distinct CDR3 sequences, more than 20% of them appearing once.

V gene TRBV2 combines with J gene TRBJ2-1, with TRBD2 identical over 12 bases. The sample was peripheral blood mononuclear cells (PBMCs), taken when the disease was refractory, from a patient treated with antithyroid drugs. The TCR sequence derives from a woman in her thirties or forties with Graves disease. CDR3 DNA sequence: TGTGCCAGCAGTGTGGGGACTAGCGGGTATTACAATGAGCAGTTCTTC. This gives the protein CASSVGTSGYYNEQFF. The full variable domain, rest sourced from reference TRBV2 and TRBJ2-1, is EPEVTQTPSHQVTQMGQEVILRCVPISNHLYFYWYRQILGQKVEFLVSFYNNEISEKSEIFDDQFSVERPDGSNFTLKIRSTKLEDSAMYFCASSVGTSGYYNEQFFGPGTRLTVL.